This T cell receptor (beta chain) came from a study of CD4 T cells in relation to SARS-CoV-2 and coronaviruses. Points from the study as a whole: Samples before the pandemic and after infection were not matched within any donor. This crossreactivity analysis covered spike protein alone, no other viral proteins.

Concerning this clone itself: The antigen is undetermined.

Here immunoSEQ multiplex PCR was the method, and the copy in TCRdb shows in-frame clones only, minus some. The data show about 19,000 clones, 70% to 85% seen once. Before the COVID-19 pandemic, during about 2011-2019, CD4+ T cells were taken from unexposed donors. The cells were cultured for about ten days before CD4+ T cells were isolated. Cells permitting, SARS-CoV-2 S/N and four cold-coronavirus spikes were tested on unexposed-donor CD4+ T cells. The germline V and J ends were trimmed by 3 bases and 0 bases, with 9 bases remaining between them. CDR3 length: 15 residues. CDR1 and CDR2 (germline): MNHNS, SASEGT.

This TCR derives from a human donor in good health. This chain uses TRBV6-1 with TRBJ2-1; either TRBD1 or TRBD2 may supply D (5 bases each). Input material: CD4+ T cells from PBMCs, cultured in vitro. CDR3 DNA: TGTGCCAGCAGTGAGGGACCGTTCTCCTACAATGAGCAGTTCTTC. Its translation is CASSEGPFSYNEQFF.